This T cell receptor beta chain was observed in a study of blood T cell repertoires in COVID-19. Repertoires were generated with immunoSEQ multiplex PCR, while TCRdb's copy carries only in-frame clones and drops some. The sample records more than 200,000 clones, more than 65% being singletons. The specimen sequenced was peripheral blood. The source is a woman aged 35 to 49 who had recovered from COVID-19.

The CDR3 loop is CASSSQTSGVWEQYF. In DNA form, the CDR3 reads TGTGCCAGCAGCTCCCAGACTAGCGGGGTATGGGAGCAGTACTTC. The chain combines TRBV7-2 with TRBJ2-7; 11 positions agree with TRBD2. V dropped 4 bases and J dropped 7; count of bases not matched to a gene: 9. The CDR3 has 15 amino acids. The germline gives CDR1 SGHTA, CDR2 FQGNSA.